This T cell receptor (beta chain) was recovered during a study of PD-L1 blockade in urothelial cancer. Study as a whole: Each patient had 0 to 3 earlier chemotherapy regimens. Study-level results: In blood at 3 weeks, tumor-associated clones expanded more among patients with durable benefit.

On this clone itself: Its antigen is currently unknown.

Clones were sequenced by immunoSEQ multiplex PCR, and TCRdb holds only the in-frame ones, with some missing. The sample yields fewer than 35,000 clones, 75% to 90% seen once. Between the trimmed V and J ends, which lost 7 bases and 3 bases, there was a span of 15 bases. This CDR3 has 14 residues. Germline V gene sequence: CDR1 PRHDT, CDR2 FYEKMQ (reference sequence). The origin of this receptor is a man aged 50 to 59 with urothelial cancer. The rearrangement links TRBV13 to TRBJ1-2; weak D call: TRBD1 (6 bases). The sample consisted of PBMCs, taken around atezolizumab (anti-PD-L1) treatment. The chain's CDR3 is CASIKRGRDYGYTF. CDR3 coding DNA: TGTGCCAGCATAAAAAGGGGGAGAGACTATGGCTACACCTTC. Filled out from reference TRBV13 and TRBJ1-2, the complete variable domain reads AAGVIQSPRHLIKEKRETATLKCYPIPRHDTVYWYQQGPGQDPQFLISFYEKMQSDKGSIPDRFSAQQFSDYHSELNMSSLELGDSALYFCASIKRGRDYGYTFGSGTRLTVV.